One T cell receptor (delta chain) is described in this entry. With a far larger clone one base away, a read error is the likely cause. TCRdb fed the RT-PCR reads to CATT. Counted here are 2,500 to 3,000 delta-chain clones, 20% to 25% occurring once; the ten biggest clones make up around 7%. This sample is part of a study of gamma-delta T cells after stem cell transplantation. Trimming stripped 0 bases from V and 0 bases from J, with 22 bases between. CDR1 GEAIGNYY and CDR2 EKD come from the germline V gene. CDR3 length: 19 amino acids. The clonotype originates from a human donor. It is not recorded whose cells these are; they may come from a transplant donor. The chain employs TRDV2 and TRDJ1; TRDD3 might be the D (6 bases). Sequenced input: gamma-delta T cells. CDR3 nucleotides: TGTGCCTGTGACACCGTCTCGGGGATGAAAACCCTGTACACCGATAAACTCATCTTT. Its protein is CACDTVSGMKTLYTDKLIF.